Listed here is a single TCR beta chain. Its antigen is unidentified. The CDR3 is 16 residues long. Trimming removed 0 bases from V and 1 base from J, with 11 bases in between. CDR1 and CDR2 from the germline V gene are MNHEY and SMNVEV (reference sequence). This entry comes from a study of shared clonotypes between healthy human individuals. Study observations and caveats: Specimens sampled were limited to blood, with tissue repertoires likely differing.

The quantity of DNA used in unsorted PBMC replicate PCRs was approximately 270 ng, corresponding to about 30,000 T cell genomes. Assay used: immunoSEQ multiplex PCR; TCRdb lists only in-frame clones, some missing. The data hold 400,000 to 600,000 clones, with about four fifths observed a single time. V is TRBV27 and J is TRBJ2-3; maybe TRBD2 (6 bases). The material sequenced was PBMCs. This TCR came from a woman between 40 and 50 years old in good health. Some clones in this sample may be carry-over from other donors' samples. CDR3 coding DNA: TGTGCCAGCAGTTTATCGGGGGGAGGCGGCACAGATACGCAGTATTTT. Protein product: CASSLSGGGGTDTQYF.